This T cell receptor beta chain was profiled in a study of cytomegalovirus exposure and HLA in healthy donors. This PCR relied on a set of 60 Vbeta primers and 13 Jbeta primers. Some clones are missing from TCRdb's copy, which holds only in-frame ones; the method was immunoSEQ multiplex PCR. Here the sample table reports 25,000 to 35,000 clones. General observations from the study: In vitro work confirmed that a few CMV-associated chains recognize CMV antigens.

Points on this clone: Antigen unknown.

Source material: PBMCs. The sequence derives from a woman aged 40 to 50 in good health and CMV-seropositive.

As DNA, the CDR3 is TGTGCCAGCAGTTTAGGGGACAGGGTTTTAACTGAAGCTTTCTTT. Protein product: CASSLGDRVLTEAFF. The chain joins TRBV28 to TRBJ1-1; 9 positions agree with TRBD1. The CDR3 has 15 amino acids. Germline V CDR1 and CDR2: MDHEN, SYDVKM. Trimming cost V 2 bases and J 5 bases; bases outside gene matches: 6. The full variable domain, in which reference TRBV28 and TRBJ1-1 provide the parts outside the CDR3, is DVKVTQSSRYLVKRTGEKVFLECVQDMDHENMFWYRQDPGLGLRLIYFSYDVKMKEKGDIPEGYSVSREKKERFSLILESASTNQTSMYLCASSLGDRVLTEAFFGQGTRLTVV.